This record looks at one T cell receptor (beta chain) sequence and its context. This sample is drawn from a study of blood T cell repertoires in COVID-19. The method was immunoSEQ multiplex PCR; TCRdb's version includes in-frame clones alone and lacks a portion of them. The table shows fewer than 250,000 clones, with around nine tenths occurring only once. CDR3 length equals 19 residues. V was pared by 0 bases and J by 2 bases, with 14 bases of the junction left unmatched. From germline, CDR1 is SGHNT and CDR2 YYREEE (reference sequence). The sample taken for sequencing was peripheral blood. J is TRBJ2-4 and V is TRBV5-4; TRBD2 aligns across 7 bases. This receptor was identified in a woman between 55 and 75 years old who had recovered from COVID-19. The CDR3 sequence: CASSLVGREGSSSKNIQYF. For the CDR3, the DNA is TGTGCCAGCAGCTTGGTGGGCAGGGAGGGGAGCTCGTCCAAAAACATTCAGTACTTC. The complete variable domain, with remaining parts taken from reference TRBV5-4 and TRBJ2-4, reads ETGVTQSPTHLIKTRGQQVTLRCSSQSGHNTVSWYQQALGQGPQFIFQYYREEENGRGNFPPRFSGLQFPNYSSELNVNALELDDSALYLCASSLVGREGSSSKNIQYFGAGTRLSVL.